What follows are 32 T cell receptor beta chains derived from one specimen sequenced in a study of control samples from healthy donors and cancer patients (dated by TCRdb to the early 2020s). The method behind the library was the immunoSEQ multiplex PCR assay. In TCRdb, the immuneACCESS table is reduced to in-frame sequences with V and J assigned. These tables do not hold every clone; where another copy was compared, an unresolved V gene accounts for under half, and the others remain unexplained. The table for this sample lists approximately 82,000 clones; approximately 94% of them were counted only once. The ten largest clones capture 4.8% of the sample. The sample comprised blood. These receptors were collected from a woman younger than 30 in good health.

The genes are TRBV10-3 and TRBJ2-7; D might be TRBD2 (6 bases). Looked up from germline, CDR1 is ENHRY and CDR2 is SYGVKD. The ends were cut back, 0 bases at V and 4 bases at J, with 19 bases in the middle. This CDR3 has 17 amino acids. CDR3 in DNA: TGTGCCATCAGTGAGTCGATTGAGGCGGGGAAATCTTACGAGCAGTACTTC. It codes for CAISESIEAGKSYEQYF.

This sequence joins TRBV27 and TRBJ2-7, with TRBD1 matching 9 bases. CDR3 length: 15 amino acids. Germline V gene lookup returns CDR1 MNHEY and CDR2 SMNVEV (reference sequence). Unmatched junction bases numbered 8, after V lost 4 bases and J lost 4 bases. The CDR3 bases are TGTGCCAGCAGTTCCCCCGGGACAGGGATTTACGAGCAGTACTTC. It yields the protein CASSSPGTGIYEQYF.

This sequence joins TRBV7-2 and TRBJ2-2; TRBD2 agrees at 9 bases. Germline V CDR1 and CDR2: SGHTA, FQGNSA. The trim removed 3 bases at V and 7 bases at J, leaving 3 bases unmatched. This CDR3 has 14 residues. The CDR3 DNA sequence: TGTGCCAGCAGCTTCCGGACTAGCGTCGGGGAGCTGTTTTTT. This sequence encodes CASSFRTSVGELFF.

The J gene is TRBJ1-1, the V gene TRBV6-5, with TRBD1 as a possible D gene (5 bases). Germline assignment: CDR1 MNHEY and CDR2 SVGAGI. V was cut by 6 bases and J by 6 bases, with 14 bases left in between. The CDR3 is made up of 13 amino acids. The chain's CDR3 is CASSPGPGPEAFF. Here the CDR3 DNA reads TGTGCCAGCAGCCCAGGACCGGGGCCTGAAGCTTTCTTT.

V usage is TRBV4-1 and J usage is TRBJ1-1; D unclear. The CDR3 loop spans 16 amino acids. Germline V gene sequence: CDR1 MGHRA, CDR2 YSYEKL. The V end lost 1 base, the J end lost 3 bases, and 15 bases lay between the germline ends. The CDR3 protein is CASSQVRAGGDTEAFF. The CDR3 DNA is TGCGCCAGCAGCCAAGTTCGGGCCGGAGGAGACACTGAAGCTTTCTTT.

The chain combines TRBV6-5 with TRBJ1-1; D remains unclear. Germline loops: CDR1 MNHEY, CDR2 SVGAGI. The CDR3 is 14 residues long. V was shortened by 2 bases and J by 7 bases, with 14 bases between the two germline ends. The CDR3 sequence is CASSYNRRRSEAFF. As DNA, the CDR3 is TGTGCCAGCAGTTACAACAGAAGAAGGAGTGAAGCTTTCTTT.

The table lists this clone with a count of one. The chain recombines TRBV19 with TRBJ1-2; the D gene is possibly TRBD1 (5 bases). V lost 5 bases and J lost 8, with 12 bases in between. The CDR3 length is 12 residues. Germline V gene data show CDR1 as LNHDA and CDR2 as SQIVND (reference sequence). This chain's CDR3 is CASSGTLVGYTF. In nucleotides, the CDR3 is TGTGCCAGTAGTGGGACTCTAGTAGGCTACACCTTC.

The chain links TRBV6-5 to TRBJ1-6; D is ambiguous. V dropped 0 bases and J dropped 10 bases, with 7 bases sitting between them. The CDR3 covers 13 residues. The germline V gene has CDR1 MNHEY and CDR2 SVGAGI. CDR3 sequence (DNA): TGTGCCAGCAGTTACTCGAAACAGTCACCCCTCCACTTT. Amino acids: CASSYSKQSPLHF.

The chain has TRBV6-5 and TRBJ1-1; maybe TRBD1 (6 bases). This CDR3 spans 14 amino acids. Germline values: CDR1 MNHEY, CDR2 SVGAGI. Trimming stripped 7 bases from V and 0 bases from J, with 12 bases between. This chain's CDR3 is CASINRALNTEAFF. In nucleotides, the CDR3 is TGTGCCAGCATCAACAGGGCCTTGAACACTGAAGCTTTCTTT.

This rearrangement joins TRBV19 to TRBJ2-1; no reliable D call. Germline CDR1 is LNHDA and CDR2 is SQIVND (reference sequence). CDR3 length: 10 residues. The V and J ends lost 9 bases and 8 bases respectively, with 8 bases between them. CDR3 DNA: TGTGCCAGGCAACGGCATGAGCAGTTCTTC. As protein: CARQRHEQFF.

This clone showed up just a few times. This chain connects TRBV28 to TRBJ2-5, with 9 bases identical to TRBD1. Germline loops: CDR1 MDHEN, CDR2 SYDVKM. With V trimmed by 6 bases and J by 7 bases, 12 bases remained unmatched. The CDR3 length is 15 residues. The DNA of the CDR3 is TGTGCCAGCAGCCTTGGACAGGGGTATGGGGCGACCCAGTACTTC. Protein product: CASSLGQGYGATQYF. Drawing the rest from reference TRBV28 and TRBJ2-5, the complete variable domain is DVKVTQSSRYLVKRTGEKVFLECVQDMDHENMFWYRQDPGLGLRLIYFSYDVKMKEKGDIPEGYSVSREKKERFSLILESASTNQTSMYLCASSLGQGYGATQYFGPGTRLLVL.

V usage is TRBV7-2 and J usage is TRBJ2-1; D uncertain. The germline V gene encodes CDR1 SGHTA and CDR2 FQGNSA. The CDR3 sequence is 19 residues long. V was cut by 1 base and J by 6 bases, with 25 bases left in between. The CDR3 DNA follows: TGTGCCAGCAGCTTAGGCCCCTTTGCTGTTTCCCCCTTTAGCAATGAGCAGTTCTTC. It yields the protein CASSLGPFAVSPFSNEQFF.

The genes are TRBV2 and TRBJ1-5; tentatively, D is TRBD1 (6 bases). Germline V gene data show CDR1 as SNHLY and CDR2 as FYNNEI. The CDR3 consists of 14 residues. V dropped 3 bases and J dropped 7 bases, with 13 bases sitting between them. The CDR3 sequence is CASSERGGSQPQHF. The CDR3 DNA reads TGTGCCAGCAGTGAGAGAGGGGGGTCGCAGCCCCAGCATTTT.

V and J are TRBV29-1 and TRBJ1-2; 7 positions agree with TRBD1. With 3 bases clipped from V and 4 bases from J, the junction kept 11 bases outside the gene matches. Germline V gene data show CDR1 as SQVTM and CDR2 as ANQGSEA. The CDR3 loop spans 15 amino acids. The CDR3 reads CSVDRIRQGGYGYTF. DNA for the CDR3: TGCAGCGTTGATAGGATACGACAGGGAGGCTATGGCTACACCTTC.

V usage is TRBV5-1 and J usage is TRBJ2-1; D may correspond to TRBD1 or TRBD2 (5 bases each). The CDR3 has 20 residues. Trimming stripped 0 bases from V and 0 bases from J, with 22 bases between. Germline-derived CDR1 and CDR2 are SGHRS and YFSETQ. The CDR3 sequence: CASSLGAAYPGGSSYNEQFF. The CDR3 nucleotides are TGCGCCAGCAGCTTGGGTGCCGCCTACCCTGGGGGTAGCTCCTACAATGAGCAGTTCTTC.

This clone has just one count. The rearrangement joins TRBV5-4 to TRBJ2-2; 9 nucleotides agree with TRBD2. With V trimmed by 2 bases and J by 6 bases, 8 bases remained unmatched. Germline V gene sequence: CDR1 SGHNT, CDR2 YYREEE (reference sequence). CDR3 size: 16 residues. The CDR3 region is CASSFAGGRSPGELFF. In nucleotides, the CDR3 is TGTGCCAGCAGCTTCGCGGGGGGGCGGAGTCCCGGGGAGCTGTTTTTT.

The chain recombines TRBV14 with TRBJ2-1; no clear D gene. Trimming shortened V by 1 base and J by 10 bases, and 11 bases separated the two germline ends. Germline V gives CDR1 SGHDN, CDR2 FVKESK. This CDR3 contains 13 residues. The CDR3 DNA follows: TGTGCCAGCAGCCAAGCTGGACGTCAGGAGCAGTTCTTC. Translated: CASSQAGRQEQFF.

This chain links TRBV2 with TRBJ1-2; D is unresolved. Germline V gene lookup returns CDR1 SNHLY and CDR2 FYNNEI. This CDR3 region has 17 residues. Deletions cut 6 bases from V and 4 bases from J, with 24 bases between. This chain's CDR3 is CASSPPTSGNGAYGYTF. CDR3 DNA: TGTGCCAGCAGCCCCCCAACGAGCGGGAATGGCGCCTATGGCTACACCTTC.

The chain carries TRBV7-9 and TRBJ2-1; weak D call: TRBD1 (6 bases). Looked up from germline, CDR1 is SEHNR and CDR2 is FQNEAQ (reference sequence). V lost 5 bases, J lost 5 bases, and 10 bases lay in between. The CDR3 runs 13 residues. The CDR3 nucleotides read TGTGCCAGCAGCCCGACAGGCAACAATGAGCAGTTCTTC. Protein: CASSPTGNNEQFF.

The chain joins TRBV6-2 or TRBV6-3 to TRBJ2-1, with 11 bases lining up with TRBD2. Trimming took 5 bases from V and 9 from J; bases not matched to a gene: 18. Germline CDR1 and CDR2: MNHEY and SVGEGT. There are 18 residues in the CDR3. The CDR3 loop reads CASSTLGLAGLQVGEQFF. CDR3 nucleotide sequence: TGTGCCAGCAGTACCCTTGGACTAGCGGGTCTCCAGGTTGGTGAGCAGTTCTTC.

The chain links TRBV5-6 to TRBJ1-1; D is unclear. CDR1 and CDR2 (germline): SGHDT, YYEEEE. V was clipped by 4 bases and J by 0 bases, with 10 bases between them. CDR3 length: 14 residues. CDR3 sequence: CASSPGSLNTEAFF. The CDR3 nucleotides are TGTGCCAGCAGCCCCGGGTCCCTGAACACTGAAGCTTTCTTT.

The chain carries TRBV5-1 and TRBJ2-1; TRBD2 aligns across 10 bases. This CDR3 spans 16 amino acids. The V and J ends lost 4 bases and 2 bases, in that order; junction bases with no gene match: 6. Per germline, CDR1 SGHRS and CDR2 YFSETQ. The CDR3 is CASSMNSGGAYNEQFF. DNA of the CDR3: TGCGCCAGCAGCATGAACAGCGGGGGGGCCTACAATGAGCAGTTCTTC.

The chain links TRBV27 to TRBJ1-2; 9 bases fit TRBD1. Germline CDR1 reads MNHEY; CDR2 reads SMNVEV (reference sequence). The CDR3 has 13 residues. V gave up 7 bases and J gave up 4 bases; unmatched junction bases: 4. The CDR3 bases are TGTGCCAGCAAAGGGACAGGGTTCTATGGCTACACCTTC. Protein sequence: CASKGTGFYGYTF.

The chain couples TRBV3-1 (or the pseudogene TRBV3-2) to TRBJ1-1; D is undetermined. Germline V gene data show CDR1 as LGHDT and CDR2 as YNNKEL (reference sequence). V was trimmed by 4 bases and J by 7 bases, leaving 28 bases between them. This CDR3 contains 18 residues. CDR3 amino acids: CASSPMGSLFAGVGEAFF. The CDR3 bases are TGTGCCAGCAGCCCAATGGGGTCTCTTTTCGCCGGGGTGGGTGAAGCTTTCTTT.

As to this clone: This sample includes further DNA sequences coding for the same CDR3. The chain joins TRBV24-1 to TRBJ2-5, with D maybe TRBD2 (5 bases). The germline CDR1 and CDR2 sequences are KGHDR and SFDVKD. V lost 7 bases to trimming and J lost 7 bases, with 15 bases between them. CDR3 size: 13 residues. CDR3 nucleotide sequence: TGTGCCACCAGGGCGGCCGCTCGGGGGACCCAGTACTTC. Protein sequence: CATRAAARGTQYF.

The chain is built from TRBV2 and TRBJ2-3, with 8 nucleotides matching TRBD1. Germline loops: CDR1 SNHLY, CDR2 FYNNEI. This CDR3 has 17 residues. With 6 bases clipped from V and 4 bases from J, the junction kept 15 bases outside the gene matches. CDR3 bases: TGTGCCAGCAGCGTTATTCTGAGACAGGGGTCTTCAGATACGCAGTATTTT. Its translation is CASSVILRQGSSDTQYF. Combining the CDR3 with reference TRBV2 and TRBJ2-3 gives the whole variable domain EPEVTQTPSHQVTQMGQEVILRCVPISNHLYFYWYRQILGQKVEFLVSFYNNEISEKSEIFDDQFSVERPDGSNFTLKIRSTKLEDSAMYFCASSVILRQGSSDTQYFGPGTRLTVL.

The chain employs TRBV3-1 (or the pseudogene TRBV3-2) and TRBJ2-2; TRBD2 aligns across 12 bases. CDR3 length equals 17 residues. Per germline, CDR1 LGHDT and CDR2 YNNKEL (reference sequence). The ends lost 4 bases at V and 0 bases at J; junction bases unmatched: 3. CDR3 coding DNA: TGTGCCAGCAGCCCATGGACTAGCGGGACGAACACCGGGGAGCTGTTTTTT. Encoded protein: CASSPWTSGTNTGELFF.

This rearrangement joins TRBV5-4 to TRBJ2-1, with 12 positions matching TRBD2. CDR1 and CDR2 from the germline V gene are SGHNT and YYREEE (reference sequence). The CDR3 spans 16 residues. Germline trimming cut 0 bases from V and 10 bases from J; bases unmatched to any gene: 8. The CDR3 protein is CASSLAPSGRVGEQFF. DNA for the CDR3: TGTGCCAGCAGCTTGGCCCCTAGCGGGAGGGTTGGGGAGCAGTTCTTC.

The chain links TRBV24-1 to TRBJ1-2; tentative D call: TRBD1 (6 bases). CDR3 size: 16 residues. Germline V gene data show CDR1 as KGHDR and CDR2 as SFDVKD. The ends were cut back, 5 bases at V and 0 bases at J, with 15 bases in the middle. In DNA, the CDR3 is TGTGCCACCAGTGGCGAGGGGGGTAGAGCTAACTATGGCTACACCTTC. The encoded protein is CATSGEGGRANYGYTF.

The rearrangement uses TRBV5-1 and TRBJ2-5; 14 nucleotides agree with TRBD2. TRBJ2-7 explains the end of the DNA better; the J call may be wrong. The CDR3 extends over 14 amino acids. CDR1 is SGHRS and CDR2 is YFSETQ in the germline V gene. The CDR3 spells CASSPGLAGGEQYF. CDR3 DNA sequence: TGCGCCAGCTCCCCCGGACTAGCGGGGGGCGAGCAGTACTTC.

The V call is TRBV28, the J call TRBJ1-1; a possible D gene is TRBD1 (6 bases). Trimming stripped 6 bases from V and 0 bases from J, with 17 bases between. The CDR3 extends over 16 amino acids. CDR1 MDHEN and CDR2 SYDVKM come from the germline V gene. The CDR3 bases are TGTGCCAGCAGCGGCCCGGGGGGCAGGCTGAACACTGAAGCTTTCTTT. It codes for CASSGPGGRLNTEAFF.

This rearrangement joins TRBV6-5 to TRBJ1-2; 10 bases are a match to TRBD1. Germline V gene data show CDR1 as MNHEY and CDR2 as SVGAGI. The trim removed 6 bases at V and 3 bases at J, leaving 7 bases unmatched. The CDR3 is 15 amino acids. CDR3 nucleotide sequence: TGTGCCAGCAGCAAAGACAGGGGGCGTGACTATGGCTACACCTTC. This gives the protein CASSKDRGRDYGYTF.